This T cell receptor (beta chain) was obtained from a study of cytomegalovirus exposure and HLA in healthy donors. Study context: The 130 or so validation repertoires were reported in a later analysis to have been generated on the same platform as the approximately 700 first-cohort repertoires.

This table comes from immunoSEQ multiplex PCR, and its TCRdb copy is limited to in-frame clones, with some not included. The table records about 120,000 clones, roughly 88% of them present only once. To note about this clone: The antigen is unknown.

Study-level results: There were over 150 TCR beta chains listed as cytomegalovirus-associated.

The CDR3 extends over 14 amino acids. V shed 4 bases and J 3 bases; nucleotides not matched to a gene: 3. Germline V gene lookup returns CDR1 GTSNPN and CDR2 SVGIG (reference sequence). Sample: PBMCs. The clonotype originates from a woman under 30 in good health and CMV-seropositive. The rearrangement uses TRBV30 and TRBJ2-3; TRBD1 matches at 11 bases. DNA for the CDR3: TGTGCCTGGAACCGGGACAGGGGGACAGATACGCAGTATTTT. This gives the protein CAWNRDRGTDTQYF.